Below are 11 T cell receptor beta chains sequenced from a single sample in a study of patients and donors after allogeneic stem cell transplantation (dated by TCRdb to the early 2020s). Library method: RT-PCR. The run used a NextSeq 550. Starting from the raw public reads, TCRdb applied fastp trimming at Q25, assembled clones with MiXCR and retained in-frame beta chains. Rows are combined by CDR3 protein, so each entry shows the most common genes and DNA. The sample profile shows about 90,000 distinct CDR3 sequences; 40% to 60% of them were found once. 60% to 65% of the sample rests with the top ten. Sequencing was performed on blood, either unsorted or a sorted T cell fraction (not recorded which). The receptors were sampled from a human donor who was either an allogeneic HSCT recipient or a stem cell or donor lymphocyte infusion donor (not recorded which). It is not recorded whose cells these are; they may come from a transplant donor.

The chain has TRBV7-9 and TRBJ2-7; D remains ambiguous. CDR3 length: 12 residues. Germline loops: CDR1 SEHNR, CDR2 FQNEAQ (reference sequence). With 1 base removed from V and 5 bases from J, the gap between germline ends came to 6 bases. The CDR3 spells CASSLEVDEQYF. CDR3 sequence (DNA): TGTGCCAGCAGCTTAGAGGTCGACGAGCAGTACTTC.

Only one count was recorded for this clonotype. The chain combines TRBV4-3 with TRBJ2-1; TRBD2 agrees at 7 bases. The germline V gene encodes CDR1 LGHNA and CDR2 YSLEER. The CDR3 extends over 17 amino acids. J lost 5 bases, V lost 4 bases, and 14 bases had no gene match. The CDR3 DNA is TGCGCCAGCAGCCCAAGTCTGAGCAAGCGGGAAAACAATGAGCAGTTCTTC. The encoded protein is CASSPSLSKRENNEQFF.

This clonotype was observed a handful of times. V is TRBV5-1 and J is TRBJ1-2; 7 nucleotides line up with TRBD1. CDR1 and CDR2 from the germline V gene are SGHRS and YFSETQ. Unmatched junction bases numbered 4, after V lost 2 bases and J lost 3 bases. The CDR3 has 14 amino acids. DNA for the CDR3: TGCGCCAGCAGCTTTGGGACAGCGGACTATGGCTACACCTTC. Its translation is CASSFGTADYGYTF. The variable domain in full, completed from reference TRBV5-1 and TRBJ1-2, reads KAGVTQTPRYLIKTRGQQVTLSCSPISGHRSVSWYQQTPGQGLQFLFEYFSETQRNKGNFPGRFSGRQFSNSRSEMNVSTLELGDSALYLCASSFGTADYGYTFGSGTRLTVV.

This clonotype was seen more than once but under ten times. The gene calls are TRBV6-2 or TRBV6-3 and TRBJ1-5; unclear D gene. Per the germline V gene, CDR1 is MNHEY and CDR2 is SVGEGT. The CDR3 loop spans 16 amino acids. The V gene lost 5 bases and the J gene lost 0 bases, with 14 bases spanning the gap. The CDR3 spells CASSPHRAPSNQPQHF. In nucleotides, the CDR3 is TGTGCCAGCAGTCCGCATCGGGCCCCTAGCAATCAGCCCCAGCATTTT.

The V call is TRBV12-3 or TRBV12-4, the J call TRBJ2-5, with D perhaps TRBD2 (6 bases). The CDR3 consists of 14 residues. V was pared by 3 bases and J by 4 bases, with 12 bases between. The chain's CDR3 is CASSFRGISETQYF. The CDR3, as DNA: TGTGCCAGCAGTTTTCGGGGGATATCAGAGACCCAGTACTTC.

V and J are TRBV5-5 and TRBJ1-1; D not resolved. Germline lookup yields CDR1 SGHKS and CDR2 YYEKEE (reference sequence). V dropped 3 bases and J dropped 1 base, with 7 bases sitting between them. CDR3 length: 13 residues. The CDR3 nucleotides are TGTGCCAGCAGCTACCGAACGAACACTGAAGCTTTCTTT. This sequence encodes CASSYRTNTEAFF. Combining the CDR3 with reference TRBV5-5 and TRBJ1-1 gives the whole variable domain DAGVTQSPTHLIKTRGQQVTLRCSPISGHKSVSWYQQVLGQGPQFIFQYYEKEERGRGNFPDRFSARQFPNYSSELNVNALLLGDSALYLCASSYRTNTEAFFGQGTRLTVV.

V usage is TRBV27 and J usage is TRBJ2-1, with TRBD1 identical over 7 bases. The V segment lost 2 bases and the J segment 5 bases; nucleotides outside the gene matches: 3. CDR3 size: 14 residues. The germline gives CDR1 MNHEY, CDR2 SMNVEV (reference sequence). The CDR3 reads CASSLRDRDNEQFF. The CDR3, as DNA: TGTGCCAGCAGTTTAAGGGACAGAGACAATGAGCAGTTCTTC.

The chain employs TRBV19 and TRBJ2-1; 7 bases agree with TRBD2. V was pared by 10 bases and J by 3 bases, with 15 bases of the junction left unmatched. The CDR3 sequence is 16 residues long. CDR1 is LNHDA and CDR2 is SQIVND in the germline V gene (reference sequence). CDR3 amino acids: CATSRQAGALYNEQFF. In nucleotides, the CDR3 is TGTGCCACCTCGAGGCAGGCGGGAGCTCTCTACAATGAGCAGTTCTTC.

This clonotype was seen a handful of times. The rearrangement joins TRBV12-3 or TRBV12-4 to TRBJ1-1; D unclear. The CDR3 length is 11 residues. Trimming removed 10 bases from V and 4 bases from J, with 10 bases in between. CDR3 coding DNA: TGTGCCACCCTCGGTGGCACTGAAGCTTTCTTT. Translated: CATLGGTEAFF.

This chain joins TRBV28 and TRBJ1-6; weak D call: TRBD1 (6 bases). Germline V gene data show CDR1 as MDHEN and CDR2 as SYDVKM. V lost 8 bases and J lost 7, with 18 bases in between. The CDR3 contains 15 residues. For the CDR3, the DNA is TGTGCCAGCGAGCAGGGGACAAGGGGGAATTCACCCCTCCACTTT. Its protein product is CASEQGTRGNSPLHF.

V gene TRBV6-6 combines with J gene TRBJ1-5; TRBD1 might be the D (5 bases). The CDR3 totals 16 residues. V lost 3 bases to trimming and J lost 0 bases, with 12 bases between them. The germline V gene encodes CDR1 MNHNY and CDR2 SVGAGI (reference sequence). In DNA, the CDR3 is TGTGCCAGCAGTTATAACCCGACAGATAGCAATCAGCCCCAGCATTTT. Its protein is CASSYNPTDSNQPQHF.